Each of the 5 T cell receptor beta chains below was sequenced from the same sample in a study of post-analysis software for immune sequencing data (dated by TCRdb to between 2015 and 2017). Study-wide conclusions, independent of this receptor: Significantly higher frequencies in patients than in controls were found for about five TRBV segments, including TRBV5-6, TRBV5-1 and TRBV20-1.

The library relied on PCR. The sequencer listed for this sample is Illumina HiSeq 2500. Unique molecular identifiers were incorporated into TCR beta cDNA libraries to reduce PCR and sequencing biases. TCRdb trimmed the raw reads at Q25, called clones with MiXCR and kept productive beta chains. Rows with one shared CDR3 protein collapse into an entry with the most common genes and DNA. For this sample the table gives roughly 870,000 distinct CDR3 sequences, of which about 57% were detected only once. About 4.8% of the sample belongs to the ten largest clones. No antigens are known for them. Sequencing was done on a sample of blood. These TCRs come from a girl aged 10 to 17 with multiple sclerosis.

V and J are TRBV20-1 and TRBJ2-3; 10 bases are a match to TRBD2. With 0 bases clipped from V and 4 bases from J, the junction kept 7 bases outside the gene matches. Germline lookup yields CDR1 DFQATT and CDR2 SNEGSKA (reference sequence). The CDR3 is made up of 16 amino acids. The CDR3 reads CSARDAPSGSPDTQYF. The CDR3, as DNA: TGCAGTGCTAGAGATGCGCCTAGCGGGAGCCCAGATACGCAGTATTTT.

J is TRBJ2-1 and V is TRBV5-1; 9 nucleotides match TRBD2. Germline V CDR1 and CDR2: SGHRS, YFSETQ. The CDR3 extends over 16 amino acids. After removal of 6 bases from V and 6 bases from J, the junction contained 13 bases not matched to a gene. This chain's CDR3 is CASTPVAGESFNEQFF. Written as DNA, the CDR3 is TGCGCCAGCACCCCAGTAGCGGGAGAAAGCTTCAATGAGCAGTTCTTC.

V is TRBV5-1 and J is TRBJ2-2; 7 bases fit TRBD2. The CDR3 is made up of 17 amino acids. Germline trimming cut 2 bases from V and 5 bases from J; bases unmatched to any gene: 12. Germline V gives CDR1 SGHRS, CDR2 YFSETQ. The CDR3 sequence: CASSFVVAGEWTGELFF. DNA of the CDR3: TGCGCCAGCAGCTTTGTGGTGGCGGGAGAATGGACCGGGGAGCTGTTTTTT.

The CDR3: CASSPRGGVGNEQFF. CDR3 DNA: TGTGCCAGCAGCCCTCGGGGGGGCGTAGGAAATGAGCAGTTCTTC. V is TRBV7-2 and J is TRBJ2-1; 8 bases are shared with TRBD2. The CDR3 extends over 15 amino acids. The ends lost 5 bases at V and 7 bases at J; junction bases unmatched: 10. CDR1 is SGHTA and CDR2 is FQGNSA in the germline V gene. The full variable domain, with the rest looked up from reference TRBV7-2 and TRBJ2-1, is GAGVSQSPSNKVTEKGKDVELRCDPISGHTALYWYRQSLGQGLEFLIYFQGNSAPDKSGLPSDRFSAERTGGSVSTLTIQRTQQEDSAVYLCASSPRGGVGNEQFFGPGTRLTVL.

The chain joins TRBV11-2 to TRBJ2-1; D call uncertain. Trimming pared 5 bases from V and 10 bases from J, leaving 21 bases between. Germline V gene sequence: CDR1 SGHAT, CDR2 FQNNGV. CDR3 length equals 15 residues. The CDR3 DNA follows: TGTGCCAGCAGCCGCGTAGTTCGCGGCCGCTCCGAGCAGTTCTTC. Protein: CASSRVVRGRSEQFF.